This is a list of T cell receptor beta chains from one sample in a study of neurological immune-mediated disorders. Each CDR3 protein is one row after TCRdb ran MiXCR on the 5' RACE reads. The sample consists of over 15,000 distinct CDR3 sequences, around 11% of them appearing once. What was sequenced was CD8+ T cells from blood. The receptors here all came from a woman in her fifties or sixties in good health. The CDR3 runs from the conserved cysteine through the conserved F or W. Fields, in order: CDR3 DNA, CDR3 protein, J gene, D gene, clone size, V gene. The D gene is left open where the match is weak. A clone size is listed for some rows: how often the clone was seen (once, few, many), or a class if it is expanded.

CDR3 DNA: TGCAGTGCTGGGACAGGGGACACTGAAGCTTTCTTT
CDR3 protein: CSAGTGDTEAFF
J gene: TRBJ1-1
D gene: TRBD1
clone size: many
V gene: TRBV20-1

CDR3 DNA: TGCAGTGCTGCCCCTGAGGGTTTCGGGCAGCCCCAGCATTTT
CDR3 protein: CSAAPEGFGQPQHF
J gene: TRBJ1-5
D gene: NA
clone size: many
V gene: TRBV20-1

CDR3 DNA: TGCAGCTTCAAACAGGGATCCGAGCAGTACTTC
CDR3 protein: CSFKQGSEQYF
J gene: TRBJ2-7
D gene: NA
clone size: many
V gene: TRBV20-1

CDR3 DNA: TGTGCCAGCAGCGCGGGACTAGCGGGGGGTTTCGGGGAGCTGTTTTTT
CDR3 protein: CASSAGLAGGFGELFF
J gene: TRBJ2-2
D gene: TRBD2
clone size: many
V gene: TRBV5-6

CDR3 DNA: TGCGCCAGCAGCCCAGAGGTAGGCGGGAGGGCCGCCAAAAACATTCAGTACTTC
CDR3 protein: CASSPEVGGRAAKNIQYF
J gene: TRBJ2-4
D gene: TRBD2
clone size: many
V gene: TRBV4-1

CDR3 DNA: TGTGCCAGCAGCTTAGAGGGCGCAGCATCCTACAATGAGCAGTTCTTC
CDR3 protein: CASSLEGAASYNEQFF
J gene: TRBJ2-1
D gene: NA
clone size: many
V gene: TRBV7-2

CDR3 DNA: TGCGCCACAGGGACGGGGTATGGCTACACCTTC
CDR3 protein: CATGTGYGYTF
J gene: TRBJ1-2
D gene: NA
clone size: many
V gene: TRBV10-2

CDR3 DNA: TGTGCCAGCAGCCAGAGGACTACCCCGTACAATGAGCAGTTCTTC
CDR3 protein: CASSQRTTPYNEQFF
J gene: TRBJ2-1
D gene: NA
clone size: NA
V gene: TRBV14

CDR3 DNA: TGTGCCATCAGTGAGTCCCAGGGCCTCAATCAGCCCCAGCATTTT
CDR3 protein: CAISESQGLNQPQHF
J gene: TRBJ1-5
D gene: NA
clone size: NA
V gene: TRBV10-3

CDR3 DNA: TGCGCCAGTTCCGAACTACAGCTAGCGGAACAGCCCCAGCATTTT
CDR3 protein: CASSELQLAEQPQHF
J gene: TRBJ1-5
D gene: NA
clone size: many
V gene: TRBV10-1

CDR3 DNA: TGCAGCGTTGAAGAATCCGCCGGGACAGGAGCCTACGAGCAGTACTTC
CDR3 protein: CSVEESAGTGAYEQYF
J gene: TRBJ2-7
D gene: TRBD1
clone size: many
V gene: TRBV29-1

CDR3 DNA: TGTGCCAGCAGTCAGATGACGGAGGTTAACTATGGCTACACCTTC
CDR3 protein: CASSQMTEVNYGYTF
J gene: TRBJ1-2
D gene: NA
clone size: many
V gene: TRBV14

CDR3 DNA: TGTGCCAGCAGCGCCAGGGAAGGTACTGAAGCTTTCTTT
CDR3 protein: CASSAREGTEAFF
J gene: TRBJ1-1
D gene: NA
clone size: NA
V gene: TRBV6-1

CDR3 DNA: TGTGCCAGCAGTTACGAGTACAGCTATGGCTACACCTTC
CDR3 protein: CASSYEYSYGYTF
J gene: TRBJ1-2
D gene: NA
clone size: many
V gene: TRBV28

CDR3 DNA: TGCGCCAGCAGCCAAAAAGGTTCAAGCACAGATACGCAGTATTTT
CDR3 protein: CASSQKGSSTDTQYF
J gene: TRBJ2-3
D gene: NA
clone size: NA
V gene: TRBV4-3

CDR3 DNA: TGCAGTGCCCCCCCAGCCTCTGGAGGCGGTCCTTACAATGAGCAGTTCTTC
CDR3 protein: CSAPPASGGGPYNEQFF
J gene: TRBJ2-1
D gene: NA
clone size: many
V gene: TRBV20-1

CDR3 DNA: TGTGCCAGCAGCTTAAGTCAGTTCTACGAGCAGTACTTC
CDR3 protein: CASSLSQFYEQYF
J gene: TRBJ2-7
D gene: NA
clone size: many
V gene: TRBV7-6

CDR3 DNA: TGCAGTGCTAGTAGTTGGGACACTGCAACTAATGAAAAACTGTTTTTT
CDR3 protein: CSASSWDTATNEKLFF
J gene: TRBJ1-4
D gene: NA
clone size: many
V gene: TRBV20-1

CDR3 DNA: TGTGCCAGCAGTTATCACACCGGGGAGCTGTTTTTT
CDR3 protein: CASSYHTGELFF
J gene: TRBJ2-2
D gene: NA
clone size: NA
V gene: TRBV12-3/TRBV12-4

CDR3 DNA: TGTGCCAGCAGCTTAGCCCCTAGACAGGGCGGTGAGTGGTACGAGCAGTACTTC
CDR3 protein: CASSLAPRQGGEWYEQYF
J gene: TRBJ2-7
D gene: TRBD1
clone size: many
V gene: TRBV7-9

CDR3 DNA: TGTGCCAGCAGCCAAGAACTAGTGGGGGAGCTGTTTTTT
CDR3 protein: CASSQELVGELFF
J gene: TRBJ2-2
D gene: NA
clone size: NA
V gene: TRBV14

CDR3 DNA: TGTGCCAGTAGTATCGCAGGGGGGGTTCTCTTT
CDR3 protein: CASSIAGGVLF
J gene: TRBJ1-1
D gene: TRBD1
clone size: NA
V gene: TRBV19

CDR3 DNA: TGTGCCAGCAGCATTGGACAGGGTAACTACGAGCAGTACTTC
CDR3 protein: CASSIGQGNYEQYF
J gene: TRBJ2-7
D gene: TRBD1
clone size: many
V gene: TRBV12-3/TRBV12-4

CDR3 DNA: TGCAGCGTCCTTCAGGGGAACACCGGGGAGCTGTTTTTT
CDR3 protein: CSVLQGNTGELFF
J gene: TRBJ2-2
D gene: NA
clone size: many
V gene: TRBV29-1

CDR3 DNA: TGTGCCATCAGAGAGGAAGGGTGGGATGAGCAGTTCTTC
CDR3 protein: CAIREEGWDEQFF
J gene: TRBJ2-1
D gene: NA
clone size: many
V gene: TRBV10-3

CDR3 DNA: TGTGCCAGCAGCCGGGACGCCAGCAATCAGCCCCAGCATTTT
CDR3 protein: CASSRDASNQPQHF
J gene: TRBJ1-5
D gene: NA
clone size: many
V gene: TRBV7-9

CDR3 DNA: TGTGCCACCAGCAGAGAGAGGGCAGGGGACGAGCAGTACTTC
CDR3 protein: CATSRERAGDEQYF
J gene: TRBJ2-7
D gene: NA
clone size: NA
V gene: TRBV15

CDR3 DNA: TGTGCCAGCAGCACGGGACTAGCGAAAACAGAGACCCAGTACTTC
CDR3 protein: CASSTGLAKTETQYF
J gene: TRBJ2-5
D gene: TRBD2
clone size: many
V gene: TRBV7-6

CDR3 DNA: TGCGCCAGCAGCGGGACGGGAGAGGGGGTCTACGAGCAGTACTTC
CDR3 protein: CASSGTGEGVYEQYF
J gene: TRBJ2-7
D gene: NA
clone size: many
V gene: TRBV5-1

CDR3 DNA: TGCAGTGCCTGGACATACGGTCAGCCCCAGCATTTT
CDR3 protein: CSAWTYGQPQHF
J gene: TRBJ1-5
D gene: NA
clone size: many
V gene: TRBV20-1

CDR3 DNA: TGTGCCAGCAGCCACGGGGCGGGGATCCCCTACGAGCAGTACTTC
CDR3 protein: CASSHGAGIPYEQYF
J gene: TRBJ2-7
D gene: NA
clone size: many
V gene: TRBV7-9

CDR3 DNA: TGCGCCAGCAGCCTCAGGTGGGAGGGTAGGCTGTACCAAGAGACCCAGTACTTC
CDR3 protein: CASSLRWEGRLYQETQYF
J gene: TRBJ2-5
D gene: TRBD2
clone size: many
V gene: TRBV4-3

CDR3 DNA: TGTGCCAGCAGCTTCTTTAGCGGGAGAGCCAGCTCCTACAATGAGCAGTTCTTC
CDR3 protein: CASSFFSGRASSYNEQFF
J gene: TRBJ2-1
D gene: TRBD2
clone size: many
V gene: TRBV7-2

CDR3 DNA: TGTGCCAGCAGCTCAGAACGGGGGTTACTCTACGAGCAGTACTTC
CDR3 protein: CASSSERGLLYEQYF
J gene: TRBJ2-7
D gene: NA
clone size: many
V gene: TRBV7-9

CDR3 DNA: TGTGCCAGCAGCACGAGGGACACAGAGCAGTTCTTC
CDR3 protein: CASSTRDTEQFF
J gene: TRBJ2-1
D gene: NA
clone size: many
V gene: TRBV7-9

CDR3 DNA: TGTGCCACCAGTGATTTGGTCACCGGGGAGCTGTTTTTT
CDR3 protein: CATSDLVTGELFF
J gene: TRBJ2-2
D gene: NA
clone size: many
V gene: TRBV24-1

CDR3 DNA: TGTGCCAGCTCCGGACTCGGCGGCCAGCCCCAGCATTTT
CDR3 protein: CASSGLGGQPQHF
J gene: TRBJ1-5
D gene: NA
clone size: many
V gene: TRBV9

CDR3 DNA: TGCAGTGCTCCGCAGAGGGGCCTCACCTACGAGCAGTACTTC
CDR3 protein: CSAPQRGLTYEQYF
J gene: TRBJ2-7
D gene: NA
clone size: many
V gene: TRBV20-1

CDR3 DNA: TGTGCCAGCTCACCGCCCTACACCACTAATGAAAAACTGTTTTTT
CDR3 protein: CASSPPYTTNEKLFF
J gene: TRBJ1-4
D gene: NA
clone size: many
V gene: TRBV18

CDR3 DNA: TGTGCCATCAACGAGGTGGGTCAGCCCCAGCATTTT
CDR3 protein: CAINEVGQPQHF
J gene: TRBJ1-5
D gene: NA
clone size: many
V gene: TRBV10-3

CDR3 DNA: TGCGCCAGCAGCCAAGAGTTTAACAGGGGACCTTACGAGCAGTACTTC
CDR3 protein: CASSQEFNRGPYEQYF
J gene: TRBJ2-7
D gene: TRBD1
clone size: many
V gene: TRBV4-3

CDR3 DNA: TGTGCCAGCGGGTTCCCGGGACAGGGGACTAAAGCCCAGCATTTT
CDR3 protein: CASGFPGQGTKAQHF
J gene: TRBJ1-5
D gene: TRBD1
clone size: many
V gene: TRBV27

CDR3 DNA: TGTGCCAGCAGTCCGGACAGGATGGTAGAGACCCAGTACTTC
CDR3 protein: CASSPDRMVETQYF
J gene: TRBJ2-5
D gene: TRBD1
clone size: many
V gene: TRBV6-6

CDR3 DNA: TGCAGCGTTGACACAGGGGGCACTGAAGCTTTCTTT
CDR3 protein: CSVDTGGTEAFF
J gene: TRBJ1-1
D gene: TRBD1
clone size: many
V gene: TRBV29-1

CDR3 DNA: TGTGCCAGCAGCACTAGCGGGAGTGGTGTCGGGGAGCTGTTTTTT
CDR3 protein: CASSTSGSGVGELFF
J gene: TRBJ2-2
D gene: TRBD2
clone size: many
V gene: TRBV9

CDR3 DNA: TGTGCCAGCAGCGGAGCCCGACTAGCGCTTCACAATGAGCAGTTCTTC
CDR3 protein: CASSGARLALHNEQFF
J gene: TRBJ2-1
D gene: TRBD2
clone size: many
V gene: TRBV7-8

CDR3 DNA: TGTGCCAGCAGTTGGTCGGGACAGGCCCTTTACACCTACGAGCAGTACTTC
CDR3 protein: CASSWSGQALYTYEQYF
J gene: TRBJ2-7
D gene: TRBD1
clone size: many
V gene: TRBV28